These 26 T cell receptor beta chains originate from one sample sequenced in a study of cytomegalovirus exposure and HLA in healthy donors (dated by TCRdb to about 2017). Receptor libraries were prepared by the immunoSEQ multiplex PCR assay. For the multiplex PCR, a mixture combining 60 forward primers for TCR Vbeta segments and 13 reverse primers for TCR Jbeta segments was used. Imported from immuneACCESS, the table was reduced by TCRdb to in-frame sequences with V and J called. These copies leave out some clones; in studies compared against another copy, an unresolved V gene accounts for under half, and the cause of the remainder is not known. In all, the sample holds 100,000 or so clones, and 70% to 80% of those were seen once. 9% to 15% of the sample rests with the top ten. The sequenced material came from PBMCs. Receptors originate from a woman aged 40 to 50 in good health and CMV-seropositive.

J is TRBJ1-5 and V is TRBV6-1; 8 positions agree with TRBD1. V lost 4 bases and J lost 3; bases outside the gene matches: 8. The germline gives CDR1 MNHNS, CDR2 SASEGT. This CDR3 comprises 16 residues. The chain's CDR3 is CASSAWTGRFNQPQHF. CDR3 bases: TGTGCCAGCAGTGCCTGGACAGGGCGGTTCAATCAGCCCCAGCATTTT.

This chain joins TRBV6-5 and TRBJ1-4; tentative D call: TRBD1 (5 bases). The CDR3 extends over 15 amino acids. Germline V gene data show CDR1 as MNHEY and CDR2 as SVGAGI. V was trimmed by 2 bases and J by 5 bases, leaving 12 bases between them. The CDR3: CASSYGDSRNEKLFF. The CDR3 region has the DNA TGTGCCAGCAGTTACGGTGACAGTAGAAATGAAAAACTGTTTTTT.

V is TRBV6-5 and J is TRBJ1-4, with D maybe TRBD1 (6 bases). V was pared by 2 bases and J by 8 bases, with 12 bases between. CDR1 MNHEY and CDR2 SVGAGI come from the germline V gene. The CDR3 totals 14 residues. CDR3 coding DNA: TGTGCCAGCAGTTACGGGCAGGGGATGGAAAAACTGTTTTTT. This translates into CASSYGQGMEKLFF.

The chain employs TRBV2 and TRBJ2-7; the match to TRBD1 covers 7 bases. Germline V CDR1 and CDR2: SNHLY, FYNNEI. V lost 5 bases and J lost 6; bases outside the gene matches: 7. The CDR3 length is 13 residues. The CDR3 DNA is TGTGCCAGCAGTAATGACAGGGTAGGCGAGCAGTACTTC. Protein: CASSNDRVGEQYF.

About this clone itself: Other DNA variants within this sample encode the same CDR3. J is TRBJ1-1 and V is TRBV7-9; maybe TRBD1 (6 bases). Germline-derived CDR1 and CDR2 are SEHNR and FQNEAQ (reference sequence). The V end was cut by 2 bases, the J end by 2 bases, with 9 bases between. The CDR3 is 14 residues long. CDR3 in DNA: TGTGCCAGCAGCTTATCAGGGGTAAACACTGAAGCTTTCTTT. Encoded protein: CASSLSGVNTEAFF.

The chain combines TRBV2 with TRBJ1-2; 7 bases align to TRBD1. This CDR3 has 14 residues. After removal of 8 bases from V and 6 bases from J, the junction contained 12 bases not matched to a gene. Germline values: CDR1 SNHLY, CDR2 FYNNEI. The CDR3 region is CASQGEEGWNGYTF. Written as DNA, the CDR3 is TGTGCCAGCCAGGGGGAGGAGGGGTGGAATGGCTACACCTTC. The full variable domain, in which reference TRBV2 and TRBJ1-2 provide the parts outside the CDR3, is EPEVTQTPSHQVTQMGQEVILRCVPISNHLYFYWYRQILGQKVEFLVSFYNNEISEKSEIFDDQFSVERPDGSNFTLKIRSTKLEDSAMYFCASQGEEGWNGYTFGSGTRLTVV.

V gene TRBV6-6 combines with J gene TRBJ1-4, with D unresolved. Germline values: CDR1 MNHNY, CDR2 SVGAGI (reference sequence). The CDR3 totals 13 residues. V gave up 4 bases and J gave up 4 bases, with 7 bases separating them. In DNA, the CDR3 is TGTGCCAGCAGTTCGAGCGATAATGAAAAACTGTTTTTT. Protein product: CASSSSDNEKLFF.

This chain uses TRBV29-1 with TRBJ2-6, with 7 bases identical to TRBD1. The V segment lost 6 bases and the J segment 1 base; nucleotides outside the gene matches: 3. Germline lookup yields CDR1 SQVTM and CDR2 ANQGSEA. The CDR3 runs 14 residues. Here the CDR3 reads CSVATGSGANVLTF. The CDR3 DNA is TGCAGCGTCGCGACAGGGTCTGGGGCCAACGTCCTGACTTTC.

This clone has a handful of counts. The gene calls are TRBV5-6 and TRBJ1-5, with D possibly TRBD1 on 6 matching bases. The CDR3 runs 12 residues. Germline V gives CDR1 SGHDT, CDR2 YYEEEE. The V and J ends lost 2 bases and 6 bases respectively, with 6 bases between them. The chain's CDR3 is CASSFRGQPQHF. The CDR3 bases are TGTGCCAGCAGCTTCAGGGGTCAGCCCCAGCATTTT.

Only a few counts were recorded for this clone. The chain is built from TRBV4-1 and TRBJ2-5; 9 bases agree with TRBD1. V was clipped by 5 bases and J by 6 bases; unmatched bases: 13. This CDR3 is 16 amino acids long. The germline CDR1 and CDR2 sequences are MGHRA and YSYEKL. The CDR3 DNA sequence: TGCGCCAGCAGCGCCCAACAGGGGGCGGGGGTGAAGACCCAGTACTTC. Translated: CASSAQQGAGVKTQYF.

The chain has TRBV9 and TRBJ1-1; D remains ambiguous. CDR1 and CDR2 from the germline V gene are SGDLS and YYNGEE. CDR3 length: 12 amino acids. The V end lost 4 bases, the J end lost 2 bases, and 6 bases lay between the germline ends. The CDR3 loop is CASSPRNTEAFF. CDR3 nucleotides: TGTGCCAGCAGCCCCAGAAACACTGAAGCTTTCTTT.

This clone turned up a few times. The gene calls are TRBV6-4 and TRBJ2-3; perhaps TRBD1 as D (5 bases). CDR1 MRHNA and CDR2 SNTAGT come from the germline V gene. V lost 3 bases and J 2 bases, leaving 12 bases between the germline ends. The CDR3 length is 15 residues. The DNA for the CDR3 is TGTGCCAGCAGTGAGGTAGCAGGGTTCACAGATACGCAGTATTTT. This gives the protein CASSEVAGFTDTQYF.

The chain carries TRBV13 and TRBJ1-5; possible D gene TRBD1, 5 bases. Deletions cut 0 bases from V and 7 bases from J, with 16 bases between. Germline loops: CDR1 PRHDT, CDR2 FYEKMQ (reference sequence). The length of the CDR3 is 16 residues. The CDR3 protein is CASSLGQPQARQPQHF. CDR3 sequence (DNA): TGTGCCAGCAGCTTAGGCCAGCCACAGGCTCGACAGCCCCAGCATTTT.

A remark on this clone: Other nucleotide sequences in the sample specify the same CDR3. CDR3 nucleotides: TGTGCCAGCAGCTTGACGGGGGGGCAAGAGACCCAGTACTTC. Protein sequence: CASSLTGGQETQYF. This chain uses TRBV7-9 with TRBJ2-5, with 8 bases identical to TRBD2. The CDR3 has 14 amino acids. V shed 3 bases, J shed 2 bases, and the junction held 2 bases outside the gene matches. Germline CDR1 SEHNR, CDR2 FQNEAQ (reference sequence).

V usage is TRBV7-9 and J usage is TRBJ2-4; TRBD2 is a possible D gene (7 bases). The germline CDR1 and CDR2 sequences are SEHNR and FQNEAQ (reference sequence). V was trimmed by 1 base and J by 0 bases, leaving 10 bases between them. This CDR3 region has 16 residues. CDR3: CASSLEGGLAKNIQYF. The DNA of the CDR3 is TGTGCCAGCAGCTTAGAGGGGGGGTTAGCCAAAAACATTCAGTACTTC.

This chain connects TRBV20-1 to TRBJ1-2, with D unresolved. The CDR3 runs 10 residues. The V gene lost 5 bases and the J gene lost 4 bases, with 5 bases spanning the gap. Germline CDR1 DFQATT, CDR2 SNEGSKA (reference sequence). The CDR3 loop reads CSAYSYGYTF. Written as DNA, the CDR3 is TGCAGTGCTTATAGCTATGGCTACACCTTC.

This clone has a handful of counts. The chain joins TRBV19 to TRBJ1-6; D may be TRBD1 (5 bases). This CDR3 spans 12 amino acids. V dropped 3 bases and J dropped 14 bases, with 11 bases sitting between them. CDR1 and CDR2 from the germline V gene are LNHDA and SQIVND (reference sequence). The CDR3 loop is CASSIQGESLHF. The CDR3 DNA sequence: TGTGCCAGTAGTATCCAGGGTGAGTCCCTCCACTTT.

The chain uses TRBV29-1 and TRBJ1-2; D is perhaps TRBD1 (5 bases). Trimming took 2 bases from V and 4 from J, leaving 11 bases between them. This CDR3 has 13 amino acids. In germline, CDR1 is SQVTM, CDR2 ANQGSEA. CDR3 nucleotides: TGCAGCGTTGAAATCTCGACAGCCTATGGCTACACCTTC. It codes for CSVEISTAYGYTF.

As DNA, the CDR3 is TGTGCCAGCAGTGTACGTGGAGGGGTCGATTCACCCCTCCACTTT. It specifies CASSVRGGVDSPLHF. J is TRBJ1-6 and V is TRBV2; TRBD1 is a possible D gene (5 bases). CDR1 SNHLY and CDR2 FYNNEI come from the germline V gene. Trimming stripped 4 bases from V and 8 bases from J, with 15 bases between. The CDR3 is made up of 15 amino acids.

The CDR3 DNA reads TGTGCCAGCAGTTCCAACAGCCTCTCCTCTGGAAACACCATATATTTT. Protein: CASSSNSLSSGNTIYF. The chain employs TRBV6-5 and TRBJ1-3; D uncertain. This CDR3 is built from 16 residues. Trimming took 4 bases from V and 0 from J, leaving 13 bases between them. Germline V CDR1 and CDR2: MNHEY, SVGAGI.

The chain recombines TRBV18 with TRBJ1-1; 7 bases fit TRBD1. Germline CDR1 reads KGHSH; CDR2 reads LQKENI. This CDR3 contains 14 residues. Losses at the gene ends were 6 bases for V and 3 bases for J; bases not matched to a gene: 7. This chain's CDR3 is CASSQADRDTEAFF. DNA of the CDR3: TGTGCCAGCTCCCAAGCTGACAGGGACACTGAAGCTTTCTTT.

This CDR3 reads CASSLASRATTEAFF. The CDR3 DNA reads TGTGCCAGCAGCTTGGCCTCGAGGGCTACCACTGAAGCTTTCTTT. The chain employs TRBV5-4 and TRBJ1-1; no definite D call. This CDR3 has 15 amino acids. Deletions cut 0 bases from V and 4 bases from J, with 13 bases between. Per the germline V gene, CDR1 is SGHNT and CDR2 is YYREEE (reference sequence).

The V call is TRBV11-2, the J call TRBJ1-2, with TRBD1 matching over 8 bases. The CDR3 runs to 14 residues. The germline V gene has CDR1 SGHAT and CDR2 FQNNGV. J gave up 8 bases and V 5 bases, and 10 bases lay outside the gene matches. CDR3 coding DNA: TGTGCCAGCAGCGTGACCTGGACAGGGCGAGGCTACACCTTC. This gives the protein CASSVTWTGRGYTF. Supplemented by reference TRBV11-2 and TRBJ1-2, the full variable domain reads EAGVAQSPRYKIIEKRQSVAFWCNPISGHATLYWYQQILGQGPKLLIQFQNNGVVDDSQLPKDRFSAERLKGVDSTLKIQPAKLEDSAVYLCASSVTWTGRGYTFGSGTRLTVV.

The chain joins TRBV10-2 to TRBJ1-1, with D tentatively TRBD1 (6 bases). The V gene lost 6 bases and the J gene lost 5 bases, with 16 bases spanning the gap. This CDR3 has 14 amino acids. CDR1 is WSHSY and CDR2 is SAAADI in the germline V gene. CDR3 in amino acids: CASRGEGGGTEAFF. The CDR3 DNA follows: TGCGCCAGCAGGGGGGAGGGGGGTGGTACTGAAGCTTTCTTT.

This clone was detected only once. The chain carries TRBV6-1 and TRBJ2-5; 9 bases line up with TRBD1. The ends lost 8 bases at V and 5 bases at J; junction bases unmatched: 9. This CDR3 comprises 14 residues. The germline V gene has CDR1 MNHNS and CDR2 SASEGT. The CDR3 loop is CASSGQGFRETQYF. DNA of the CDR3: TGTGCCAGCTCGGGACAGGGATTTAGGGAGACCCAGTACTTC.

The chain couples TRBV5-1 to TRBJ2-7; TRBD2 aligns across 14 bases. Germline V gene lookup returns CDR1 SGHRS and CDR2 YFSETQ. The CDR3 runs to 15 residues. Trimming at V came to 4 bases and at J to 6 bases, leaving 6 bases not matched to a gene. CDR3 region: CASSPGLAGGSEQYF. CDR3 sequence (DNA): TGCGCCAGCAGCCCAGGACTAGCGGGGGGCAGCGAGCAGTACTTC. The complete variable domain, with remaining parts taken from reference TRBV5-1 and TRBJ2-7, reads KAGVTQTPRYLIKTRGQQVTLSCSPISGHRSVSWYQQTPGQGLQFLFEYFSETQRNKGNFPGRFSGRQFSNSRSEMNVSTLELGDSALYLCASSPGLAGGSEQYFGPGTRLTVT.